The subject of this entry is one T cell receptor beta chain. The data stem from a study of blood T cell repertoires in COVID-19. Study-level information: Samples representing acute and convalescent COVID-19 were sourced from the United States, Italy and Spain. The cDNA or gDNA used as material had been derived from T cells, B-cell-depleted T cells, or PBMCs.

CDR1 and CDR2 from the germline V gene are MDHEN and SYDVKM. This CDR3 is built from 12 residues. V was trimmed by 11 bases and J by 2 bases, leaving 13 bases between them. How the authors handled the data: Amplification of reference gene primers was used by the study to estimate nucleated cell counts. Only in-frame clones appear in the TCRdb table, and some are missing; sequencing was by immunoSEQ multiplex PCR. From that table come the V and J calls and clone size; the DNA was used to work out D and trimming. Here the sample spans about 110,000 clones, approximately 65% being singletons. Sequences were obtained from peripheral blood. This TCR was sampled from an older woman with acute or convalescent COVID-19. The J gene is TRBJ2-7, the V gene TRBV28; possible D gene TRBD2, 5 bases. The DNA for the CDR3 is TGTGCCGGTCAGACGGGAACCTACGAGCAGTACTTC. It codes for CAGQTGTYEQYF.